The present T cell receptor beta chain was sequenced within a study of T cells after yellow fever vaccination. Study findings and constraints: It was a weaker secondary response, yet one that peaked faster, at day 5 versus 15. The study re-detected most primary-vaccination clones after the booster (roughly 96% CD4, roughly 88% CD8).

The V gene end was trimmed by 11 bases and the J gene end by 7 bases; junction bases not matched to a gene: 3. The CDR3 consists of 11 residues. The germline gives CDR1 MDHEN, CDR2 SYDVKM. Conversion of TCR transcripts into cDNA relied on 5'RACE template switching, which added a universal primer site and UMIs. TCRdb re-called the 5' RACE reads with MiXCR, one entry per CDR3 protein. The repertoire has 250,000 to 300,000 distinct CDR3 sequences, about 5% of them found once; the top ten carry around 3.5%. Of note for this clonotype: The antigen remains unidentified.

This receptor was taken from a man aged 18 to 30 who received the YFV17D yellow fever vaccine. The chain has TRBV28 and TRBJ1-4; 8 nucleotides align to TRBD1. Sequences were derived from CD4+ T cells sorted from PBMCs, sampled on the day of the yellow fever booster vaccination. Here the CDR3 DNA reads TGTGCCGGACAGGGAGGTGAAAAACTGTTTTTT. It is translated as CAGQGGEKLFF.